The 15 T cell receptor beta chains given below trace back to one sample, sequenced in a study of identical twins listed by TCRdb under 2016. Libraries were prepared through 5' RACE. Reads for this sample came from an Illumina HiSeq 2000. TCRdb took the public reads, trimmed them with fastp at Q25, ran MiXCR for clone calling and kept in-frame beta chains. Duplicate CDR3 protein sequences are folded into a single record with the most common DNA and genes. The sample table lists about 890,000 distinct CDR3 sequences, over 9% of them with a count of one. The ten largest clonotypes hold roughly 1.5% of the sample. Separately, the same data were catalogued under a study of yellow fever vaccine responses in identical twins.

Sequencing was done on a sample of PBMCs. The receptors were gathered from a woman under 30 in good health.

The V and J genes are TRBV6-2 or TRBV6-3 and TRBJ2-7; 9 nucleotides match TRBD1. The V segment lost 0 bases and the J segment 7 bases; nucleotides outside the gene matches: 10. The CDR3 is made up of 16 amino acids. The germline V gene encodes CDR1 MNHEY and CDR2 SVGEGT. The CDR3 sequence: CASSYSAGTGLGEQYF. CDR3 nucleotide sequence: TGTGCCAGCAGTTACTCGGCCGGGACAGGGTTGGGGGAGCAGTACTTC.

The chain carries TRBV5-1 and TRBJ2-4; maybe TRBD2 (7 bases). CDR3 length equals 18 residues. V lost 0 bases to trimming and J lost 12 bases, with 28 bases between them. Germline V CDR1 and CDR2: SGHRS, YFSETQ. In DNA, the CDR3 is TGCGCCAGCAGCTTGGCGGTCCGCGGGGGCTCCCTCGGGTCGGGTCAGTACTTC. Translated: CASSLAVRGGSLGSGQYF.

This clonotype was picked up a small number of times. This sequence joins TRBV29-1 and TRBJ2-5, with D tentatively TRBD1 or TRBD2 (5 bases each). Germline CDR1 reads SQVTM; CDR2 reads ANQGSEA. This CDR3 region has 13 residues. V lost 7 bases to trimming and J lost 4 bases, with 16 bases between them. This CDR3 is CSADMGDRETQYF. CDR3 coding DNA: TGCAGCGCCGACATGGGGGATCGAGAGACCCAGTACTTC. Based on the CDR3 plus reference TRBV29-1 and TRBJ2-5, the full variable domain is SAVISQKPSRDICQRGTSLTIQCQVDSQVTMMFWYRQQPGQSLTLIATANQGSEATYESGFVIDKFPISRPNLTFSTLTVSNMSPEDSSIYLCSADMGDRETQYFGPGTRLLVL.

This clonotype was seen a handful of times. V gene TRBV18 combines with J gene TRBJ2-3, with 7 bases identical to TRBD2. Germline CDR1 KGHSH, CDR2 LQKENI. Losses at the gene ends were 4 bases for V and 0 bases for J; bases not matched to a gene: 1. The CDR3 consists of 14 residues. The CDR3 coding sequence is TGTGCCAGCTCACGACTAGCTAGCACAGATACGCAGTATTTT. Residues: CASSRLASTDTQYF.

The chain has TRBV7-9 and TRBJ2-5; maybe TRBD2 (6 bases). Germline CDR1 is SEHNR and CDR2 is FQNEAQ (reference sequence). The V end lost 5 bases, the J end lost 1 base, and 11 bases lay between the germline ends. CDR3 length: 14 residues. CDR3 sequence: CASSQGTPQETQYF. In DNA form, the CDR3 reads TGTGCCAGCAGCCAAGGGACTCCCCAAGAGACCCAGTACTTC.

In this sample, this clonotype turned up a few times. A junction end diverges from the germline sequence, so it may reflect a read error. V is TRBV5-6 and J is TRBJ2-2, with D perhaps matching TRBD2 (5 bases). The CDR3 covers 21 residues. Looked up from germline, CDR1 is SGHDT and CDR2 is YYEEEE. The CDR3 DNA is TGTGCCAGCAGCTTGTCCTTATCCGGACTTTTAGAGGGAGAGAACTCCGGGGAGCTGTTTTTT. Residues: CASSLSLSGLLEGENSGELFF.

There are a few counts of this clonotype. V gene TRBV10-3 combines with J gene TRBJ2-3, with 12 bases matching TRBD2. V shed 4 bases, J shed 5 bases, and the junction held 7 bases outside the gene matches. Germline V gene sequence: CDR1 ENHRY, CDR2 SYGVKD. This CDR3 has 16 amino acids. CDR3 in DNA: TGTGCCATCAGTGCCCCACTAGCGGGGGGCCGAGATACGCAGTATTTT. It yields the protein CAISAPLAGGRDTQYF.

This clonotype has only a few counts. The CDR3 nucleotides are TGTGCCAGCAGCCTCAGGACAGGGGACTATAACTATGGCTACACCTTC. The encoded protein is CASSLRTGDYNYGYTF. The chain employs TRBV7-2 and TRBJ1-2; 9 nucleotides line up with TRBD1. The length of the CDR3 is 16 residues. With 5 bases clipped from V and 1 base from J, the junction kept 8 bases outside the gene matches. Germline CDR1 is SGHTA and CDR2 is FQGNSA.

This clonotype was counted only a few times. The V gene is TRBV29-1, the J gene TRBJ2-2, with D possibly being TRBD1 (5 bases). V dropped 4 bases and J dropped 3 bases, with 9 bases sitting between them. CDR1 and CDR2 (germline): SQVTM, ANQGSEA. The CDR3 runs 13 residues. In nucleotides, the CDR3 is TGCAGCGTTGTAGAAGGGGACACCGGGGAGCTGTTTTTT. Amino acid sequence: CSVVEGDTGELFF.

This clonotype was seen many times. This chain uses TRBV20-1 with TRBJ2-1, with TRBD2 as a possible D gene (5 bases). Trimming took 6 bases from V and 0 from J, leaving 18 bases between them. Germline V gene sequence: CDR1 DFQATT, CDR2 SNEGSKA (reference sequence). The CDR3 has 16 residues. CDR3 coding DNA: TGCAGTGCCGTAAGTCACCGGGGTCTCTCCTACAATGAGCAGTTCTTC. As protein: CSAVSHRGLSYNEQFF.

The chain employs TRBV24-1 and TRBJ2-7; D could derive from TRBD1 or TRBD2 (5 bases each). Trimming removed 3 bases at V and 1 base at J, with 6 bases between. The CDR3 is 13 amino acids. Germline-derived CDR1 and CDR2 are KGHDR and SFDVKD. CDR3 coding DNA: TGTGCCACCAGTGATGGGACGTCCTACGAGCAGTACTTC. It yields the protein CATSDGTSYEQYF.

This clonotype was detected a few times. The J gene is TRBJ1-1, the V gene TRBV7-9, with 9 bases fitting TRBD1. This CDR3 contains 15 residues. V lost 5 bases to trimming and J lost 3 bases; unmatched junction nucleotides: 7. The germline V gene encodes CDR1 SEHNR and CDR2 FQNEAQ (reference sequence). This CDR3 is CASSLRTGAYTEAFF. Here the CDR3 DNA reads TGTGCCAGCAGCCTCCGGACAGGGGCGTACACTGAAGCTTTCTTT.

This clonotype was seen many times. This sequence joins TRBV12-3 or TRBV12-4 and TRBJ1-5, with D possibly TRBD1 on 6 matching bases. Trimming removed 2 bases at V and 1 base at J, with 6 bases between. This CDR3 spans 14 amino acids. The CDR3 here is CASSLRGSNQPQHF. DNA of the CDR3: TGTGCCAGCAGTTTAAGGGGGAGCAATCAGCCCCAGCATTTT.

The chain recombines TRBV6-5 with TRBJ1-1; D call uncertain. Deletions cut 4 bases from V and 2 bases from J, with 11 bases between. The CDR3 is 14 amino acids. The germline V gene has CDR1 MNHEY and CDR2 SVGAGI. The CDR3 nucleotides read TGTGCCAGCAGTTCCCTGGCGGGAAACACTGAAGCTTTCTTT. Its protein product is CASSSLAGNTEAFF.

The CDR3 region is CASSALTGAVSPLHF. CDR3 nucleotide sequence: TGCGCCAGCAGCGCCCTGACAGGGGCGGTTTCACCCCTCCACTTT. This rearrangement joins TRBV5-1 to TRBJ1-6, with TRBD1 matching over 8 bases. With V trimmed by 4 bases and J by 9 bases, 9 bases remained unmatched. The germline gives CDR1 SGHRS, CDR2 YFSETQ. The CDR3 sequence is 15 residues long.